The 11 T cell receptor beta chains in this list originate from one sample, sequenced in a study of shared clonotypes between healthy human individuals. Method: immunoSEQ multiplex PCR; TCRdb's copy keeps in-frame clones and lacks some. The table shows 2 million to 2.5 million clones, with just over 90% occurring only once. Sequenced input: naive CD4+ T cells from PBMCs. This sample's subset: CD45RA+ positively selected. Source of these receptors: a young man in good health. Some clones in this sample may be carry-over from other donors' samples.

The V gene is TRBV14, the J gene TRBJ2-7; possible D gene TRBD2, 6 bases. CDR1 SGHDN and CDR2 FVKESK come from the germline V gene. V lost 4 bases and J 3 bases, leaving 16 bases between the germline ends. The CDR3 is 15 residues long. This CDR3 reads CASSPLGGLSYEQYF. The CDR3 coding sequence is TGTGCCAGCAGCCCTCTGGGAGGCCTAAGCTACGAGCAGTACTTC. The whole variable domain, filled in from reference TRBV14 and TRBJ2-7, reads EAGVTQFPSHSVIEKGQTVTLRCDPISGHDNLYWYRRVMGKEIKFLLHFVKESKQDESGMPNNRFLAERTGGTYSTLKVQPAELEDSGVYFCASSPLGGLSYEQYFGPGTRLTVT.

This chain joins TRBV13 and TRBJ1-5; TRBD1 might be the D (5 bases). There are 15 residues in the CDR3. The V gene lost 6 bases and the J gene lost 9 bases, with 21 bases spanning the gap. The germline CDR1 and CDR2 sequences are PRHDT and FYEKMQ (reference sequence). CDR3 protein: CASSSRQPDGGPQHF. The CDR3 DNA reads TGTGCCAGCAGTTCCCGACAGCCTGACGGGGGGCCCCAGCATTTT. The full variable domain, rest sourced from reference TRBV13 and TRBJ1-5, is AAGVIQSPRHLIKEKRETATLKCYPIPRHDTVYWYQQGPGQDPQFLISFYEKMQSDKGSIPDRFSAQQFSDYHSELNMSSLELGDSALYFCASSSRQPDGGPQHFGDGTRLSIL.

With regard to this clone: Other nucleotide sequences from this sample produce the same CDR3. V gene TRBV18 combines with J gene TRBJ2-3; tentative D call: TRBD2 (6 bases). CDR3 size: 14 residues. Germline CDR1 is KGHSH and CDR2 is LQKENI. V lost 3 bases and J 4 bases, leaving 11 bases between the germline ends. CDR3 region: CASSPRGVPDTQYF. CDR3 sequence (DNA): TGTGCCAGCTCACCCCGCGGGGTCCCAGATACGCAGTATTTT.

The rearrangement uses TRBV10-1 and TRBJ2-7, with TRBD2 identical over 14 bases. J lost 0 bases, V lost 4 bases, and 2 bases had no gene match. Germline CDR1 is WNHNN and CDR2 is SYGVQD (reference sequence). CDR3 length: 16 residues. The CDR3 loop is CASSGGLAGDSYEQYF. CDR3 sequence (DNA): TGCGCCAGCAGTGGGGGACTAGCGGGAGACTCCTACGAGCAGTACTTC.

V gene TRBV7-9 combines with J gene TRBJ2-5, with unresolved D. The J call may be mistaken, given a closer DNA end match to TRBJ2-7. The CDR3 extends over 16 amino acids. Germline V gives CDR1 SEHNR, CDR2 FQNEAQ (reference sequence). The CDR3 spells CASSLGPHFPSYEQYF. CDR3 bases: TGTGCCAGCAGCTTAGGCCCCCATTTCCCCTCCTACGAGCAGTACTTC.

The genes are TRBV28 and TRBJ2-4, with 9 nucleotides matching TRBD1. With V trimmed by 6 bases and J by 5 bases, 5 bases remained unmatched. Germline CDR1 reads MDHEN; CDR2 reads SYDVKM. The CDR3 runs to 14 residues. The CDR3 bases are TGTGCCAGCAGACCAACAGGGGGCGAAAACATTCAGTACTTC. As protein: CASRPTGGENIQYF.

About this clone: Additional DNA sequences in this sample encode the identical CDR3. The chain is built from TRBV7-2 and TRBJ2-1; D unresolved. The CDR3 totals 14 residues. Germline V lookup: CDR1 SGHTA, CDR2 FQGNSA. Trimming pared 1 base from V and 4 bases from J, leaving 8 bases between. The CDR3 loop is CASSLGLGYNEQFF. In DNA, the CDR3 is TGTGCCAGCAGCTTAGGTCTTGGTTACAATGAGCAGTTCTTC.

This rearrangement joins TRBV6-5 to TRBJ2-3; the match to TRBD2 covers 7 bases. The CDR3 is made up of 15 amino acids. Germline values: CDR1 MNHEY, CDR2 SVGAGI. With 6 bases clipped from V and 4 bases from J, the junction kept 10 bases outside the gene matches. The CDR3 DNA is TGTGCCAGCAGCACTCCCCAGGGAGGGCCAGATACGCAGTATTTT. Translation gives CASSTPQGGPDTQYF.

The chain links TRBV29-1 to TRBJ2-1, with TRBD1 matching over 7 bases. V lost 6 bases to trimming and J lost 1 base; unmatched junction nucleotides: 6. Germline-derived CDR1 and CDR2 are SQVTM and ANQGSEA. There are 14 residues in the CDR3. CDR3 DNA sequence: TGCAGCGTCACAGGGGCTAAATCCTACAATGAGCAGTTCTTC. This translates into CSVTGAKSYNEQFF.

This chain joins TRBV7-3 and TRBJ2-3, with 9 bases identical to TRBD1. Looked up from germline, CDR1 is SGHTA and CDR2 is FQGTGA. J was trimmed by 4 bases and V by 5 bases; bases with no gene match: 13. The CDR3 has 17 residues. The DNA of the CDR3 is TGTGCCAGCAGCCCATTTGCGGGGACAGGGATGGCAGATACGCAGTATTTT. Translation: CASSPFAGTGMADTQYF.

This clone occurred once. The chain links TRBV11-1 to TRBJ2-1; perhaps TRBD2 as D (5 bases). CDR1 and CDR2 from the germline V gene are SGHAT and FQDESV (reference sequence). Deletions cut 0 bases from V and 4 bases from J, with 19 bases between. There are 18 residues in the CDR3. The CDR3 loop reads CASSLAPYGGRIYNEQFF. CDR3 bases: TGTGCCAGCAGCTTAGCCCCCTATGGCGGGCGGATTTACAATGAGCAGTTCTTC.